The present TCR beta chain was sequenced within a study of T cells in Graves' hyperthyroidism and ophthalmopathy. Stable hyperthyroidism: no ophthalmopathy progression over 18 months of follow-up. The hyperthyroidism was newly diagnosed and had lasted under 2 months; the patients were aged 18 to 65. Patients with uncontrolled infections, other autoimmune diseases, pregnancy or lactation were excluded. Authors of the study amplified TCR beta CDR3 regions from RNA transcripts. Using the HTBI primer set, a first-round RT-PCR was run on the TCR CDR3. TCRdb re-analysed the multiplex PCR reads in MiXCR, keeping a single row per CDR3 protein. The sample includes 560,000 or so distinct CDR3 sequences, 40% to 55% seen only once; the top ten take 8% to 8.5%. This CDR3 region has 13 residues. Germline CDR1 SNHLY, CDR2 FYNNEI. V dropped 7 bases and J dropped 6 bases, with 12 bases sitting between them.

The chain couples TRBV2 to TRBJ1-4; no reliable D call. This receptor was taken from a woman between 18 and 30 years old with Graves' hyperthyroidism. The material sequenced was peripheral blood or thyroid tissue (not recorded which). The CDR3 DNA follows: TGTGCCAGCACGGAAGGGTTACATGAAAAACTGTTTTTT. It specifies CASTEGLHEKLFF.